The clone carrying this T cell receptor beta chain has a single count. The antigen is undetermined. The data are from a study of T-cell memory formation after mild COVID-19. Across the whole study: For the most part, TCR clusters were specific to one donor.

Trimming removed 0 bases at V and 6 bases at J, with 0 bases between. Germline CDR1 and CDR2: MNHNS and SASEGT. The CDR3 is 11 amino acids. Overall study findings and caveats: Memory from before infection featured some responding clones, which suggests cross-reactive memory joined. CD4+ bias marked clones expanding day 15 to 37, unlike balanced contracting clones. Mainly CM and EM harbored the contracting CD4+ clones; mainly EMRA harbored the CD8+ ones.

MiXCR was run by TCRdb on the 5' RACE reads, yielding one entry per CDR3 protein. The sample lists about 560,000 distinct CDR3 sequences, roughly 18% occurring once. V is TRBV6-1 and J is TRBJ1-5; D is undetermined. Input material: PBMCs or a T cell subset sorted from them (not recorded which). This clonotype was obtained from an adult woman who had mild COVID-19 (a few samples of this study predate the infection). Cell type and time point are not known. This chain's CDR3 is CASSEAQPQHF. In nucleotides, the CDR3 is TGTGCCAGCAGTGAAGCTCAGCCCCAGCATTTT.